The clone carrying this T cell receptor (beta chain) showed up just once. Germline V gene data show CDR1 as LGHNT and CDR2 as FRNRAP. This CDR3 has 15 residues. V gave up 8 bases and J gave up 0 bases, with 11 bases separating them. This sample is part of a study of blood T cell repertoires in COVID-19. Background on the study: The United States, Italy and Spain provided the acute and convalescent COVID-19 samples. The analysed material was cDNA or gDNA that came from T cells, B-cell-depleted T cells, or PBMCs.

Original analysis: For nucleated cells, counts were estimated from reference gene primer amplification. TCRdb's table, derived via immunoSEQ multiplex PCR, lists solely in-frame clones and lacks some. For V, J and clone size, that table is used; D and trimming come from the DNA. This repertoire shows under 140,000 clones, roughly 85% found once; its top ten account for approximately 5%. The TCR originated in a human donor in a cohort sampled during active COVID-19. The V gene is TRBV12-5, the J gene TRBJ2-6, with D possibly matching TRBD1 (5 bases). The sample was peripheral blood. Here the CDR3 DNA reads TGTGCTAGTCATCCAGGGAACTCTGGGGCCAACGTCCTGACTTTC. It yields the protein CASHPGNSGANVLTF.